Listed here are 24 T cell receptor beta chains from one sample, sequenced in a study of response to subunit inactivated influenza vaccine. MiXCR was run by TCRdb on the RT-PCR reads, yielding one entry per CDR3 protein. Among about 620,000 distinct CDR3 sequences listed, roughly 10% were seen once. This sample was shared with a second study, whose subject was T cells expressing NK-cell markers. From that report: cDNA encoding TCR beta was synthesized via 5'RACE template switching incorporating UMIs.

The input for sequencing was PBMCs from blood, taken on the day of vaccination. Source of these receptors: a man aged 50 to 60 who received an inactivated influenza vaccine.

CDR3 in DNA: TGTGCCAGCAGCGTAGCCAGCGGGGACTCTGGGGCCAACGTCCTGACTTTC. Its translation is CASSVASGDSGANVLTF. The V and J genes are TRBV9 and TRBJ2-6; 7 nucleotides line up with TRBD2. J gave up 0 bases and V 0 bases, and 3 bases lay outside the gene matches. Germline CDR1 reads SGDLS; CDR2 reads YYNGEE. The CDR3 loop spans 17 amino acids.

This clonotype was counted between two and nine times. This chain connects TRBV5-1 to TRBJ2-3; TRBD2 agrees at 8 bases. Germline CDR1 is SGHRS and CDR2 is YFSETQ. The junction had 8 bases not matched to a gene; V was cut back by 2 bases and J by 3 bases. This CDR3 has 16 amino acids. In DNA form, the CDR3 reads TGCGCCAGCAGCTTTAGGGTAGCGGGATCAACAGATACGCAGTATTTT. It encodes CASSFRVAGSTDTQYF.

The chain has TRBV29-1 and TRBJ1-2, with D possibly matching TRBD1 (5 bases). The CDR3 is made up of 11 amino acids. V gave up 6 bases and J gave up 6 bases, with 11 bases separating them. From germline, CDR1 is SQVTM and CDR2 ANQGSEA. The CDR3 loop is CSVGGKDGYTF. The CDR3 nucleotides read TGCAGCGTGGGGGGTAAGGATGGCTACACCTTC.

This clonotype was observed a few times. The V gene is TRBV9, the J gene TRBJ1-2; 7 positions match TRBD1. V lost 4 bases, J lost 3 bases, and 6 bases stayed unmatched. This CDR3 region has 14 residues. The germline V gene has CDR1 SGDLS and CDR2 YYNGEE. The CDR3 DNA follows: TGTGCCAGCAGCCCGGCCGGACAGGACTATGGCTACACCTTC. As protein: CASSPAGQDYGYTF. Full variable domain (outside the CDR3, taken from reference TRBV9 and TRBJ1-2): DSGVTQTPKHLITATGQRVTLRCSPRSGDLSVYWYQQSLDQGLQFLIQYYNGEERAKGNILERFSAQQFPDLHSELNLSSLELGDSALYFCASSPAGQDYGYTFGSGTRLTVV.

This clonotype was observed many times. A junction boundary mismatches the germline segment, possibly from a read error. The DNA of the CDR3 is TGTGCCGGCAGGGGTTCAGAGAATGAGCAGTTCTTC. Translating gives CAGRGSENEQFF. V and J are TRBV12-3 or TRBV12-4 and TRBJ2-1; weak D call: TRBD1 (6 bases). There are 12 residues in the CDR3.

In the case of this clonotype: A single base separates this from a much larger clone, so it may be a read error. The chain is built from TRBV12-3 or TRBV12-4 and TRBJ2-2; tentative D call: TRBD2 (5 bases). This CDR3 comprises 13 residues. This CDR3 is CACSLLVSGELFF. Here the CDR3 DNA reads TGTGCCTGCAGTTTACTAGTATCCGGGGAGCTGTTTTTT.

This clonotype has ten or more counts. J is TRBJ2-2 and V is TRBV7-8; 8 bases align to TRBD2. Germline V CDR1 and CDR2: SGHVS, FQNEAQ. This CDR3 is built from 16 residues. V dropped 1 base and J dropped 5; count of bases not matched to a gene: 6. In DNA form, the CDR3 reads TGTGCCAGCAGCTTAGGATTGGCGGGGGGAACCGGGGAGCTGTTTTTT. Its protein is CASSLGLAGGTGELFF. The variable domain in full, completed from reference TRBV7-8 and TRBJ2-2, reads GAGVSQSPRYKVAKRGQDVALRCDPISGHVSLFWYQQALGQGPEFLTYFQNEAQLDKSGLPSDRFFAERPEGSVSTLKIQRTQQEDSAVYLCASSLGLAGGTGELFFGEGSRLTVL.

This clonotype was seen a handful of times. The chain is built from TRBV18 and TRBJ2-1; a weak D match, TRBD1 (6 bases). V shed 5 bases and J shed 0 bases, with 17 bases lying between them. Germline V lookup: CDR1 KGHSH, CDR2 LQKENI. There are 17 residues in the CDR3. The CDR3 loop reads CASSTNLRTASYNEQFF. Here the CDR3 DNA reads TGTGCCAGCTCAACCAACCTCCGGACAGCCTCCTACAATGAGCAGTTCTTC.

This chain links TRBV18 with TRBJ2-1; TRBD1 might be the D (6 bases). This CDR3 is built from 14 residues. Trimming took 6 bases from V and 9 from J, leaving 18 bases between them. Per germline, CDR1 KGHSH and CDR2 LQKENI. The CDR3 DNA is TGTGCCAGCTCGCTACCGGGACAAATCGGTGAGCAGTTCTTC. Translation gives CASSLPGQIGEQFF.

In this sample, this clonotype turned up a few times. The chain joins TRBV6-5 to TRBJ1-5, with TRBD1 identical over 7 bases. Trimming cost V 4 bases and J 4 bases; bases outside gene matches: 4. Germline CDR1 is MNHEY and CDR2 is SVGAGI. CDR3 length equals 14 residues. The CDR3 DNA follows: TGTGCCAGCAGTTCAGGGGGGGCAAATCAGCCCCAGCATTTT. Amino acid sequence: CASSSGGANQPQHF.

The chain combines TRBV9 with TRBJ1-1; maybe TRBD1 (5 bases). The germline gives CDR1 SGDLS, CDR2 YYNGEE. The CDR3 is 16 amino acids. V lost 0 bases and J lost 1, with 13 bases in between. CDR3 in DNA: TGTGCCAGCAGCGTAGATCCAGGGAGGGGGAACACTGAAGCTTTCTTT. Protein product: CASSVDPGRGNTEAFF.

This clonotype has just a few counts. This chain connects TRBV14 to TRBJ1-6; D is ambiguous. This CDR3 is built from 13 residues. The V gene lost 1 base and the J gene lost 9 bases, with 7 bases spanning the gap. The germline gives CDR1 SGHDN, CDR2 FVKESK. The CDR3 bases are TGTGCCAGCAGCCAAGCGGGGAGTTCACCCCTCCACTTT. Translated: CASSQAGSSPLHF.

This clonotype turned up a few times. The rearrangement links TRBV7-9 to TRBJ2-5; D ambiguous. The CDR3 has 12 amino acids. CDR1 and CDR2 from the germline V gene are SEHNR and FQNEAQ (reference sequence). V lost 5 bases to trimming and J lost 4 bases, with 8 bases between them. CDR3 sequence (DNA): TGTGCCAGCAGCCCTCAAGCAGAGACCCAGTACTTC. Protein sequence: CASSPQAETQYF.

The chain joins TRBV5-1 to TRBJ1-1, with a tentative D call TRBD1 (5 bases). This CDR3 is built from 14 residues. V gave up 5 bases and J gave up 4 bases, with 15 bases separating them. Germline loops: CDR1 SGHRS, CDR2 YFSETQ. Here the CDR3 DNA reads TGCGCCAGCAGGGACACCTACACTTCCACTGAAGCTTTCTTT. Translating gives CASRDTYTSTEAFF.

This clonotype was seen only a few times. The gene calls are TRBV6-5 and TRBJ2-5; TRBD2 agrees at 7 bases. The ends lost 2 bases at V and 0 bases at J; junction bases unmatched: 15. The CDR3 extends over 19 amino acids. From germline, CDR1 is MNHEY and CDR2 SVGAGI. This chain's CDR3 is CASSYHSVSLAAYQETQYF. CDR3 nucleotide sequence: TGTGCCAGCAGTTACCACTCTGTATCTCTAGCGGCCTACCAAGAGACCCAGTACTTC.

In this sample, this clonotype turned up many times. The chain joins TRBV29-1 to TRBJ2-7; 7 bases are a match to TRBD2. Germline V gene sequence: CDR1 SQVTM, CDR2 ANQGSEA. The CDR3 loop spans 15 amino acids. Unmatched junction bases numbered 13, after V lost 4 bases and J lost 4 bases. For the CDR3, the DNA is TGCAGCGTTGGAACTCGGCTAGCGGAGGGATACGAGCAGTACTTC. Translated: CSVGTRLAEGYEQYF.

The chain recombines TRBV9 with TRBJ2-7, with TRBD2 identical over 9 bases. The CDR3 spans 15 residues. J was trimmed by 4 bases and V by 0 bases; bases with no gene match: 5. Per the germline V gene, CDR1 is SGDLS and CDR2 is YYNGEE. The CDR3 bases are TGTGCCAGCAGCGTAGAGCCTAGCGGGAAGTACGAGCAGTACTTC. Translating gives CASSVEPSGKYEQYF.

This sequence joins TRBV5-4 and TRBJ2-1; unclear D gene. V lost 4 bases and J 4 bases, leaving 12 bases between the germline ends. Germline-derived CDR1 and CDR2 are SGHNT and YYREEE (reference sequence). There are 14 residues in the CDR3. This CDR3 is CASSTEDGYNEQFF. In DNA, the CDR3 is TGTGCCAGCAGCACCGAGGACGGATACAATGAGCAGTTCTTC.

This clonotype has only a few counts. The V and J genes are TRBV5-1 and TRBJ2-2, with 11 bases aligning to TRBD1. Per the germline V gene, CDR1 is SGHRS and CDR2 is YFSETQ. V shed 3 bases, J shed 4 bases, and the junction held 2 bases outside the gene matches. The CDR3 covers 15 residues. In nucleotides, the CDR3 is TGCGCCAGCAGCTCCGGGACAGGGGGCACCGGGGAGCTGTTTTTT. This encodes CASSSGTGGTGELFF.

The chain uses TRBV20-1 and TRBJ2-7; 8 bases agree with TRBD2. V gave up 0 bases and J gave up 3 bases; unmatched junction bases: 7. The CDR3 has 15 amino acids. Germline V lookup: CDR1 DFQATT, CDR2 SNEGSKA (reference sequence). The CDR3 DNA is TGCAGTGCTAGAGATTTCGGGACTAGAGACTACGAGCAGTACTTC. It yields the protein CSARDFGTRDYEQYF.

The CDR3 reads CASSPLISGSQGIYEQYF. The DNA for the CDR3 is TGTGCCAGCAGTCCGTTGATTAGTGGGAGTCAGGGAATCTACGAGCAGTACTTC. The chain couples TRBV28 to TRBJ2-7; the D call may be TRBD1 or TRBD2 (5 bases each). The V end was cut by 5 bases, the J end by 3 bases, with 26 bases between. The CDR3 consists of 18 residues. From germline, CDR1 is MDHEN and CDR2 SYDVKM.

This clonotype was detected a few times. The J gene is TRBJ1-1, the V gene TRBV4-3; D ambiguous. V was shortened by 5 bases and J by 1 base, with 14 bases between the two germline ends. Germline V lookup: CDR1 LGHNA, CDR2 YSLEER. CDR3 size: 15 residues. DNA for the CDR3: TGCGCCAGCAGCTTCCGGGTCTCATCGAACACTGAAGCTTTCTTT. Translating it yields CASSFRVSSNTEAFF.

The chain employs TRBV9 and TRBJ2-7; 7 bases are a match to TRBD1. This CDR3 has 15 amino acids. The V segment lost 3 bases and the J segment 5 bases; nucleotides outside the gene matches: 11. Germline V gene lookup returns CDR1 SGDLS and CDR2 YYNGEE. The CDR3: CASSGGKDRDHEQYF. The DNA for the CDR3 is TGTGCCAGCAGCGGGGGGAAAGACAGGGACCACGAGCAGTACTTC. Together with reference TRBV9 and TRBJ2-7, the CDR3 gives the full variable domain: DSGVTQTPKHLITATGQRVTLRCSPRSGDLSVYWYQQSLDQGLQFLIQYYNGEERAKGNILERFSAQQFPDLHSELNLSSLELGDSALYFCASSGGKDRDHEQYFGPGTRLTVT.

This clonotype appeared a few times. The chain employs TRBV4-3 and TRBJ1-5, with D possibly being TRBD1 (5 bases). Trimming cost V 0 bases and J 6 bases, with 15 bases left between them. CDR1 is LGHNA, CDR2 YSLEER, per germline. CDR3 size: 16 residues. The CDR3 bases are TGCGCCAGCAGCCAAGATTTTGGGGGAATGGGTCAGCCCCAGCATTTT. Its protein is CASSQDFGGMGQPQHF.